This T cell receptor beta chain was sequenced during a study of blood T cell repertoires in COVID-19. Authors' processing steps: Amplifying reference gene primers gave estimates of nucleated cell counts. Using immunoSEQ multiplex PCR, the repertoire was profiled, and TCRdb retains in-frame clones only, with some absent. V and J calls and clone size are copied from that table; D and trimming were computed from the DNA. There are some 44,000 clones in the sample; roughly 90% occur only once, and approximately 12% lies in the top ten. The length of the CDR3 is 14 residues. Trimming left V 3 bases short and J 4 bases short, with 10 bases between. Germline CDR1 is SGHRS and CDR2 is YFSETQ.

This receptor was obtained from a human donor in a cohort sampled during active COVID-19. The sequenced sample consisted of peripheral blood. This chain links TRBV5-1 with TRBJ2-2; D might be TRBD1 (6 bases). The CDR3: CASSWTATTGELFF. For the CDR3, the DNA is TGCGCCAGCAGCTGGACAGCCACCACCGGGGAGCTGTTTTTT.